The clone carrying this T cell receptor beta chain was recorded many times. As yet, its antigen is unknown. Absence of ophthalmopathy progression within 18 months defined stable Graves' hyperthyroidism. Based on clinical symptoms, serum thyroxine and TRAb, thyroid ultrasound and orbital computed tomography, diagnoses were reached. The entry originates in a study of T cells in Graves' hyperthyroidism and ophthalmopathy. The overall study: Peripheral blood was collected at initial diagnosis, before any treatment.

General observations from the study: Blood samples included most of the expanded thyroid clonotypes exceeding 0.001.

TCR beta CDR3 regions were amplified from RNA transcripts. The HTBI primer set served for first-round RT-PCR of the TCR CDR3. TCRdb re-derived calls from the multiplex PCR reads in MiXCR, one entry per CDR3 protein. The profile shows more than 650,000 distinct CDR3 sequences, about 14% of them singletons. This clonotype originated in a woman aged 18-29 years with Graves' hyperthyroidism. Sequencing used blood.

The CDR3 sequence: CASSADTQETQYF. In DNA form, the CDR3 reads TGTGCCAGCAGCGCCGACACTCAAGAGACCCAGTACTTC. The chain carries TRBV2 and TRBJ2-5; D is undetermined. V lost 6 bases to trimming and J lost 2 bases, with 10 bases between them. The CDR3 covers 13 residues. CDR1 SNHLY and CDR2 FYNNEI come from the germline V gene.